The 21 T cell receptor beta chains below come from one sample, sequenced in a study of blood T cell repertoires in COVID-19. Sequencing was performed with immunoSEQ multiplex PCR; in TCRdb, only in-frame clones are kept and a portion is missing. This sample has approximately 380,000 clones; roughly 85% occur once, and the top ten carry 3.6%. Sequencing input: peripheral blood. These receptors were taken from a young woman with acute or convalescent COVID-19.

Comments on this clone: The sample has other DNA sequences that encode this CDR3 too. The V and J genes are TRBV29-1 and TRBJ2-7; 9 nucleotides line up with TRBD1. The junction had 3 bases not matched to a gene; V was cut back by 7 bases and J by 5 bases. The CDR3 loop spans 11 amino acids. Germline V gene data show CDR1 as SQVTM and CDR2 as ANQGSEA. CDR3 sequence reads: CSAGQGNEQYF. CDR3 DNA sequence: TGCAGCGCGGGACAGGGCAACGAGCAGTACTTC.

The chain combines TRBV2 with TRBJ1-2, with D perhaps TRBD1 (5 bases). V shed 2 bases and J shed 2 bases, with 12 bases lying between them. CDR1 is SNHLY and CDR2 is FYNNEI in the germline V gene. CDR3 size: 15 residues. CDR3 DNA sequence: TGTGCCAGCAGTGAACAACAGGCACTGAACTATGGCTACACCTTC. Amino acids: CASSEQQALNYGYTF.

As DNA, the CDR3 is TGTGCCAGCCGAAACGCTGAGTGGGGACAGGGGGTTGGTCAGCCCCAGCATTTT. Amino acid sequence: CASRNAEWGQGVGQPQHF. The rearrangement links TRBV28 to TRBJ1-5; 11 bases agree with TRBD1. After removal of 8 bases from V and 6 bases from J, the junction contained 18 bases not matched to a gene. The CDR3 totals 18 residues. Germline loops: CDR1 MDHEN, CDR2 SYDVKM. Full variable domain (remainder filled in from reference TRBV28 and TRBJ1-5): DVKVTQSSRYLVKRTGEKVFLECVQDMDHENMFWYRQDPGLGLRLIYFSYDVKMKEKGDIPEGYSVSREKKERFSLILESASTNQTSMYLCASRNAEWGQGVGQPQHFGDGTRLSIL.

This chain links TRBV24-1 with TRBJ2-3; TRBD2 matches at 12 bases. The CDR3 spans 17 residues. Trimming removed 4 bases from V and 2 bases from J; junction bases left unmatched: 6. Germline assignment: CDR1 KGHDR and CDR2 SFDVKD. The CDR3 DNA reads TGTGCCACCAGTGACCGCGGGACTAGCGGGTACACAGATACGCAGTATTTT. It codes for CATSDRGTSGYTDTQYF.

This clone was found a few times. This chain connects TRBV5-1 to TRBJ2-5; 8 nucleotides match TRBD2. Germline trimming cut 0 bases from V and 5 bases from J; bases unmatched to any gene: 6. Germline V gives CDR1 SGHRS, CDR2 YFSETQ. This CDR3 has 15 amino acids. The DNA for the CDR3 is TGCGCCAGCAGCTTGGCTTCGGGGGGGCCGGAGACCCAGTACTTC. This codes for CASSLASGGPETQYF.

V is TRBV27 and J is TRBJ2-3; perhaps TRBD1 as D (5 bases). With 3 bases removed from V and 4 bases from J, the gap between germline ends came to 8 bases. The CDR3 length is 13 residues. CDR1 is MNHEY and CDR2 is SMNVEV in the germline V gene (reference sequence). The CDR3 is CASSFAGPDTQYF. CDR3 nucleotide sequence: TGTGCCAGCAGTTTCGCAGGGCCAGATACGCAGTATTTT.

This sequence joins TRBV5-6 and TRBJ1-6; possible D gene TRBD1, 6 bases. Germline CDR1 reads SGHDT; CDR2 reads YYEEEE. The CDR3 length is 16 residues. V was shortened by 1 base and J by 4 bases, with 12 bases between the two germline ends. CDR3 nucleotides: TGTGCCAGCAGCTTGTCCAGGGGCCTTTATAATTCACCCCTCCACTTT. Protein: CASSLSRGLYNSPLHF.

The chain employs TRBV5-1 and TRBJ1-1, with 9 bases fitting TRBD1. Germline CDR1 reads SGHRS; CDR2 reads YFSETQ. The CDR3 contains 14 residues. Losses at the gene ends were 4 bases for V and 5 bases for J; bases not matched to a gene: 6. CDR3 sequence reads: CASSPGQGMTEAFF. The CDR3 nucleotides read TGCGCCAGCAGCCCGGGACAGGGCATGACTGAAGCTTTCTTT.

J is TRBJ1-5 and V is TRBV7-9; no clear D. This CDR3 contains 14 residues. In germline, CDR1 is SEHNR, CDR2 FQNEAQ (reference sequence). V was trimmed by 5 bases and J by 3 bases, leaving 11 bases between them. CDR3 amino acids: CASSVRESNQPQHF. In DNA, the CDR3 is TGTGCCAGCAGCGTAAGGGAGTCCAATCAGCCCCAGCATTTT.

This chain links TRBV13 with TRBJ2-5; D possibly corresponds to TRBD2 (5 bases). Trimming removed 4 bases from V and 5 bases from J, with 8 bases in between. The germline V gene encodes CDR1 PRHDT and CDR2 FYEKMQ (reference sequence). The CDR3 spans 12 residues. This chain's CDR3 is CASSSLAETQYF. The CDR3 nucleotides read TGTGCCAGCAGCTCCCTAGCCGAGACCCAGTACTTC.

J is TRBJ1-2 and V is TRBV2, with 11 bases fitting TRBD1. The CDR3 spans 15 residues. In germline, CDR1 is SNHLY, CDR2 FYNNEI. The V segment lost 10 bases and the J segment 5 bases; nucleotides outside the gene matches: 12. The CDR3 is CATLPGQGAGYGYTF. CDR3 DNA: TGTGCCACCCTTCCCGGACAGGGGGCCGGGTATGGCTACACCTTC.

The chain couples TRBV29-1 to TRBJ1-2; 9 positions agree with TRBD1. The germline V gene encodes CDR1 SQVTM and CDR2 ANQGSEA. V shed 1 base, J shed 4 bases, and the junction held 1 base outside the gene matches. The CDR3 covers 13 residues. The CDR3 nucleotides read TGCAGCGTTGAAGGGGGACAGGGCTATGGCTACACCTTC. It yields the protein CSVEGGQGYGYTF.

This clone was found a few times. The chain uses TRBV12-5 and TRBJ1-4; D uncertain. Germline V gene sequence: CDR1 LGHNT, CDR2 FRNRAP. Trimming pared 2 bases from V and 7 bases from J, leaving 2 bases between. The CDR3 runs 11 residues. The CDR3 bases are TGTGCTAGTGGTTTGCGTGAAAAACTGTTTTTT. This codes for CASGLREKLFF. Full variable domain (remainder filled in from reference TRBV12-5 and TRBJ1-4): DARVTQTPRHKVTEMGQEVTMRCQPILGHNTVFWYRQTMMQGLELLAYFRNRAPLDDSGMPKDRFSAEMPDATLATLKIQPSEPRDSAVYFCASGLREKLFFGSGTQLSVL.

This sequence joins TRBV28 and TRBJ1-2; D is perhaps TRBD1 (5 bases). V was trimmed by 10 bases and J by 8 bases, leaving 17 bases between them. The germline gives CDR1 MDHEN, CDR2 SYDVKM. CDR3 size: 12 residues. The CDR3 DNA reads as TGTGCCATAACCGGAGGGGTTGTCGGCTACACCTTC. As protein: CAITGGVVGYTF.

This chain joins TRBV5-4 and TRBJ1-1, with D unresolved. The germline V and J ends were trimmed by 0 bases and 5 bases, with 17 bases remaining between them. The CDR3 covers 16 residues. Per the germline V gene, CDR1 is SGHNT and CDR2 is YYREEE (reference sequence). CDR3 in DNA: TGTGCCAGCAGCTTGGGTACAGACTATCCCCGTACTGAAGCTTTCTTT. Translating gives CASSLGTDYPRTEAFF.

On this clone: Relative to the germline gene, one junction end is altered; a read error may explain this. Other DNA sequences in this specimen translate into the identical CDR3. The V gene is TRBV7-8, the J gene TRBJ2-7; 12 positions match TRBD2. Germline loops: CDR1 SGHVS, CDR2 FQNEAQ. This CDR3 contains 15 residues. This chain's CDR3 is CASNPGTGLAGEQYF. In DNA, the CDR3 is TGCGCCAGCAATCCCGGCACGGGACTAGCGGGCGAGCAGTACTTC.

This sequence joins TRBV3-1 (or the pseudogene TRBV3-2) and TRBJ1-5; 9 bases map to TRBD1. J was trimmed by 6 bases and V by 4 bases; bases with no gene match: 10. CDR3 length equals 16 residues. Looked up from germline, CDR1 is LGHDT and CDR2 is YNNKEL (reference sequence). Here the CDR3 DNA reads TGTGCCAGCAGCCTTGCTACAGGGGGCGCGGGTCAGCCCCAGCATTTT. Translation: CASSLATGGAGQPQHF.

The chain links TRBV7-8 to TRBJ2-1; tentatively, D is TRBD2 (7 bases). Germline CDR1 reads SGHVS; CDR2 reads FQNEAQ. The CDR3 is 13 residues long. The V end was cut by 5 bases, the J end by 15 bases, with 20 bases between. For the CDR3, the DNA is TGTGCCAGCAGCCCTAGGGGGGGCAGGATCGGGTTCTTC. Protein product: CASSPRGGRIGFF.

The V call is TRBV5-1, the J call TRBJ1-6; 7 bases map to TRBD1. Germline CDR1 is SGHRS and CDR2 is YFSETQ. The CDR3 loop spans 16 amino acids. With 4 bases clipped from V and 14 bases from J, the junction kept 18 bases outside the gene matches. CDR3 DNA sequence: TGCGCCAGCAGCCGCAGCAGTTGGGAGACAGGGAAAACCCTCCACTTT. Translating gives CASSRSSWETGKTLHF. The whole variable domain, remainder taken from reference TRBV5-1 and TRBJ1-6, is KAGVTQTPRYLIKTRGQQVTLSCSPISGHRSVSWYQQTPGQGLQFLFEYFSETQRNKGNFPGRFSGRQFSNSRSEMNVSTLELGDSALYLCASSRSSWETGKTLHFGNGTRLTVT.

The rearrangement joins TRBV4-1 to TRBJ1-1, with 9 bases that match TRBD1. CDR3 length equals 19 residues. The germline V gene has CDR1 MGHRA and CDR2 YSYEKL. After removal of 1 base from V and 3 bases from J, the junction contained 15 bases not matched to a gene. DNA of the CDR3: TGCGCCAGCAGCCAAGCGCTCGACAGGGGGGGAATTGTGTACACTGAAGCTTTCTTT. This codes for CASSQALDRGGIVYTEAFF.

The chain combines TRBV19 with TRBJ1-2, with no clear D. Trimming pared 3 bases from V and 4 bases from J, leaving 9 bases between. The CDR3 loop spans 13 amino acids. Germline V lookup: CDR1 LNHDA, CDR2 SQIVND (reference sequence). The CDR3: CASSILGVYGYTF. The CDR3 DNA reads TGTGCCAGTAGTATTTTGGGCGTCTATGGCTACACCTTC.